The next 10 T cell receptor beta chains were all read from a single sample in a study of vaccination effects on CD4 cells after COVID-19. Antigen-specific CD4+ T cell clonotypes were called by their expansion after viral peptide-pool culture in ViraFEST. Isolating CD4+ T cells followed approximately 11 days of culture. Two doses of BNT162b2 or mRNA-1273 vaccine were administered to participants. Using immunoSEQ multiplex PCR, the repertoire was profiled, and TCRdb retains in-frame clones only, with some absent. The sample consists of under 25,000 clones, roughly 79% of them appearing once. Their antigen targets remain unknown. Sequences were derived from CD4+ T cells from PBMCs cultured with SARS-CoV-2 spike peptides, sampled after COVID-19 vaccination. Receptor source: a human donor who received a COVID-19 vaccine. Some clones in this sample may be carry-over from other donors' samples.

V gene TRBV6-5 combines with J gene TRBJ2-7, with 10 bases aligning to TRBD1. The V gene's germline CDR1 is MNHEY and CDR2 SVGAGI. V shed 6 bases, J shed 0 bases, and the junction held 5 bases outside the gene matches. CDR3 length equals 15 residues. DNA for the CDR3: TGTGCCAGCAGCCCCCGGACAGGGGGCTCCTACGAGCAGTACGTC. This sequence encodes CASSPRTGGSYEQYV.

The genes are TRBV7-8 and TRBJ2-2; 9 bases align to TRBD1. The CDR3 length is 16 residues. Germline trimming cut 4 bases from V and 1 base from J; bases unmatched to any gene: 4. Germline-derived CDR1 and CDR2 are SGHVS and FQNEAQ. CDR3 nucleotide sequence: TGTGCCAGCAGCTCTCGACAGGGGGGGAACACCGGGGAGCTGTTTTTT. Its translation is CASSSRQGGNTGELFF.

In this sample, this clone turned up a few times. The chain links TRBV6-1 to TRBJ1-5; no firm D call. CDR3 length: 14 residues. In germline, CDR1 is MNHNS, CDR2 SASEGT. V was trimmed by 2 bases and J by 5 bases, leaving 10 bases between them. CDR3 coding DNA: TGTGCCAGCAGTGAAAATCCGGGTCATCAGCCCCAGCATTTT. This sequence encodes CASSENPGHQPQHF.

The V and J genes are TRBV11-3 and TRBJ2-2; D is unclear. Germline CDR1 and CDR2: SGHNT and YENEEA. Trimming pared 5 bases from V and 6 bases from J, leaving 10 bases between. The CDR3 is 13 residues long. CDR3 coding DNA: TGTGCCAGCAGCCCTCGGTTGGCCGGGGAGCTGTTTTTT. This encodes CASSPRLAGELFF.

The chain combines TRBV2 with TRBJ2-1; 9 bases are a match to TRBD2. Losses at the gene ends were 9 bases for V and 2 bases for J; bases not matched to a gene: 11. Germline V lookup: CDR1 SNHLY, CDR2 FYNNEI. CDR3 length equals 16 residues. The CDR3 DNA reads as TGTGCCAGAACCCTCGGAGAGCGGGGGGCCTACAATGAGCAGTTCTTC. The encoded protein is CARTLGERGAYNEQFF.

This chain connects TRBV6-5 to TRBJ1-2; 9 bases agree with TRBD1. The V gene end was trimmed by 6 bases and the J gene end by 3 bases; junction bases not matched to a gene: 5. The CDR3 sequence is 14 residues long. The germline CDR1 and CDR2 sequences are MNHEY and SVGAGI. This CDR3 is CASSRDREDYGYTF. In DNA, the CDR3 is TGTGCCAGCAGCCGGGACAGGGAGGACTATGGCTACACCTTC.

This rearrangement joins TRBV27 to TRBJ1-2; a weak D match, TRBD1 (6 bases). Trimming took off 6 bases at V and 3 bases at J, with 17 bases between the two ends. CDR1 and CDR2 from the germline V gene are MNHEY and SMNVEV (reference sequence). This CDR3 contains 15 residues. The CDR3, as DNA: TGTGCCAGCAGACTCCTAGGGGGTGAGGACTATGGCTACACCTTC. Translated, it gives CASRLLGGEDYGYTF.

This clone was seen only once. This chain uses TRBV7-2 with TRBJ1-6, with D perhaps TRBD1 (5 bases). V lost 0 bases, J lost 7 bases, and 19 bases lay in between. There are 18 residues in the CDR3. Looked up from germline, CDR1 is SGHTA and CDR2 is FQGNSA. The DNA of the CDR3 is TGTGCCAGCAGCTTAGCGGGGGACGCCTTGTTTAAGAATTCACCCCTCCACTTT. It encodes CASSLAGDALFKNSPLHF. The full variable domain, rest sourced from reference TRBV7-2 and TRBJ1-6, is GAGVSQSPSNKVTEKGKDVELRCDPISGHTALYWYRQSLGQGLEFLIYFQGNSAPDKSGLPSDRFSAERTGGSVSTLTIQRTQQEDSAVYLCASSLAGDALFKNSPLHFGNGTRLTVT.

The chain uses TRBV7-3 and TRBJ2-7; 7 bases fit TRBD1. The CDR3 sequence is 13 residues long. The germline CDR1 and CDR2 sequences are SGHTA and FQGTGA. With V trimmed by 4 bases and J by 3 bases, 3 bases remained unmatched. CDR3 coding DNA: TGTGCCAGCAGCTATAACAGGGGCTACGAGCAGTACGTC. This sequence encodes CASSYNRGYEQYV.

The count of this clone is one. For the CDR3, the DNA is TGTGCCAGTACCCGGACAGGGAGCACAGATACGCAGTATTTT. Amino acid sequence: CASTRTGSTDTQYF. The chain joins TRBV19 to TRBJ2-3, with 8 nucleotides matching TRBD1. Germline CDR1 is LNHDA and CDR2 is SQIVND (reference sequence). Trimming cost V 7 bases and J 0 bases; bases outside gene matches: 3. The CDR3 extends over 14 amino acids.